This paragraph reports one T cell receptor beta chain. This clonotype was observed a handful of times. The clone's antigen remains unknown. The sample holds no much larger clone one base away, and base qualities are not on file. In the ophthalmopathy patients, disease was moderately to severely active, with a Clinical Activity Score of 3 or more, a NOSPECS grade of 4 or more, and a duration of less than 3 months. Patients with uncontrolled infections, other autoimmune diseases, pregnancy or lactation were excluded. Diagnoses were based on clinical symptoms, serum thyroxine and TRAb, thyroid ultrasound and orbital computed tomography. PBMCs were isolated from about 10 ml of fresh peripheral blood by Ficoll-Paque density gradient centrifugation. Total RNA was extracted using Trizol reagent, and RNA quality was assessed on an Agilent 2100 Bioanalyzer. These data come from a study of T cells in Graves' hyperthyroidism and ophthalmopathy (dated by TCRdb to between 2018 and 2021). General notes on the study: Peripheral blood was collected at initial diagnosis, before any treatment. To identify TCR V-J signatures that set the groups apart, the researchers used a discovery cohort of 95 to 100 patients, made up of 40 to 45 with Graves' ophthalmopathy and some 56 with stable Graves' hyperthyroidism. An independent validation cohort of some 18 hyperthyroidism patients and 17 patients who later progressed to ophthalmopathy tested prospective prediction of ophthalmopathy. The roughly 100 discovery patients were randomly split 7:3 into training and test sets. The study also compared thyroid tissue and blood T-cell repertoires from a handful of Graves' hyperthyroidism patients. Following sampling, methimazole starting at 30 mg daily was given to hyperthyroidism patients, and high-dose intravenous methylprednisolone was given to ophthalmopathy patients. According to the paper, TCR Vbeta CDR3 sequencing was carried out on 120 to 150 peripheral blood samples, which came from under 50 ophthalmopathy, around 74 hyperthyroidism and approximately 17 progressor patients. The investigation overall reported the following: A model built on a 13 V-J signature distinguished ophthalmopathy from stable hyperthyroidism, reaching 87.88% sensitivity and approximately 83% specificity in cross-validation and 80%/75% in testing. Most expanded thyroid clonotypes (frequency above 0.001) were also detected in blood, a finding suggesting that blood repertoires may reflect thyroid immune responses. In validation, the model predicted progression to ophthalmopathy with roughly 70% sensitivity and around 72% specificity, a median of roughly seven months before onset. No statistical method was used to set the sample size in advance, and investigators knew the group allocation.

The TCR beta CDR3 regions were amplified from RNA transcripts. The first round of RT-PCR for the TCR CDR3 was performed with the HTBI primer set and the Qiagen OneStep RT-PCR kit. Libraries were constructed in a second round of multiplex PCR, after which size selection and purification were carried out. The libraries were sequenced on an Illumina HiSeq2000 using paired-end 100 bp reads. The original methods were these. SOAPnuke was used to process the raw data, with reads discarded if the reads contained adapters or uncalled bases, had a mean Phred below 15, or lacked an exact constant-primer or identifier match. High-quality paired reads were merged using COPE v1.2.5, and each unique nucleotide sequence was defined as a clonotype. Clonotypes were aligned to IMGT TRBV, TRBD and TRBJ reference segments using MiTCR v1.1. The analysis was restricted to V-J combinations with a frequency above 0.0001, which together covered 99% to 99.2% of the repertoires. A TCS score was defined as the ratio of F50 (clonal expansion) to E x V (chaos), with BLOSUM62-based TCRdist applied between CDR3 peptides within each V-J. Welch's t-statistics and random forest reduced around 510 V-J features to 13, which were used in a naive Bayes classifier (R e1071). The public sequencing data were trimmed at Q25 with fastp and processed into clonotypes with MiXCR by TCRdb, which kept only in-frame beta chains. Identical CDR3 proteins give one entry, which carries the most common genes and DNA. The V and J calls reflect TCRdb's pipeline rather than the authors' work. The sample table lists over 350,000 distinct CDR3 sequences, about 14% of them with a count of one. Clones ranked in the top ten supply 25% to 30% of the sample.

What was sequenced was blood. The receptor comes from a man aged 45 to 65 with Graves' ophthalmopathy.

CDR3 reads: CASPKGNGNTGELFF. The sequence in DNA is TGTGCCAGCCCTAAGGGCAACGGGAACACCGGGGAGCTGTTTTTT. Here the chain combines TRBV7-9 and TRBJ2-2; the D gene cannot be named for sure. V is clipped by 8 bases and J by 1 base, and the sequence between their germline boundaries is 14 bases long. The CDR3 measures 15 amino acids from cysteine to phenylalanine. The entry retains the CDR3 DNA only, 45 bases that are in frame from base 1. In the germline V gene (reference sequence), CDR1 corresponds to SEHNR and CDR2 to FQNEAQ. Outside the CDR3, residues come from the reference TRBV7-9 and TRBJ2-2 proteins, so the full variable domain is: DTGVSQNPRHKITKRGQNVTFRCDPISEHNRLYWYRQTLGQGPEFLTYFQNEAQLEKSRLLSDRFSAERPKGSFSTLEIQRTEQGDSAMYLCASPKGNGNTGELFFGEGSRLTVL.